These 6 T cell receptor beta chains came from one sample sequenced in a study of blood T cell repertoires in COVID-19. The method was immunoSEQ multiplex PCR; TCRdb's version includes in-frame clones alone and lacks a portion of them. This table holds hundreds of thousands of clones, around 89% found once. Source material: peripheral blood. These receptors came from a woman in her thirties or forties with COVID-19, enrolled during active disease.

This clone has just one count. The chain joins TRBV19 to TRBJ2-5; 9 bases align to TRBD2. Per germline, CDR1 LNHDA and CDR2 SQIVND (reference sequence). The CDR3 has 15 amino acids. V shed 6 bases and J 1 base; nucleotides not matched to a gene: 6. The CDR3 reads CASRDPTSGQETQYF. In DNA, the CDR3 is TGTGCCAGTAGGGACCCGACTAGCGGCCAAGAGACCCAGTACTTC.

The chain carries TRBV19 and TRBJ1-2; no clear D. The V gene lost 1 base and the J gene lost 2 bases, with 8 bases spanning the gap. Germline CDR1 is LNHDA and CDR2 is SQIVND (reference sequence). CDR3 length equals 14 residues. CDR3 bases: TGTGCCAGTAGTATAGTAGGAGTCAACTATGGCTACACCTTC. Translated: CASSIVGVNYGYTF.

This clone was detected only once. The gene calls are TRBV7-8 and TRBJ2-1; no firm D call. This CDR3 comprises 15 residues. V lost 5 bases to trimming and J lost 7 bases, with 18 bases between them. Germline CDR1 reads SGHVS; CDR2 reads FQNEAQ. The CDR3 loop reads CASSARILQANEQFF. The CDR3 region has the DNA TGTGCCAGCAGCGCTCGGATTTTACAAGCGAATGAGCAGTTCTTC.

The chain uses TRBV2 and TRBJ1-1, with D possibly matching TRBD1 (5 bases). Germline V gene sequence: CDR1 SNHLY, CDR2 FYNNEI. V dropped 4 bases and J dropped 0 bases, with 12 bases sitting between them. The CDR3 extends over 15 amino acids. CDR3 DNA: TGTGCCAGCAGTGTTCCGAAGGGGATGAACACTGAAGCTTTCTTT. Translation gives CASSVPKGMNTEAFF.

The J gene is TRBJ1-2, the V gene TRBV28, with D maybe TRBD1 (6 bases). Germline loops: CDR1 MDHEN, CDR2 SYDVKM. The CDR3 totals 11 residues. With 9 bases removed from V and 3 bases from J, the gap between germline ends came to 8 bases. The DNA for the CDR3 is TGTGCCAGTTACAGGGACTATGGCTACACCTTC. Amino acids: CASYRDYGYTF.

V is TRBV6-5 and J is TRBJ2-1; TRBD2 matches 13 bases. Germline CDR1 is MNHEY and CDR2 is SVGAGI. This CDR3 has 14 amino acids. The trim removed 9 bases at V and 9 bases at J, leaving 8 bases unmatched. CDR3 DNA sequence: TGTGCCAGTAAACTAGCGGGGGGGCTAGGTGAGCAGTTCTTC. The encoded protein is CASKLAGGLGEQFF.